The 24 T cell receptor beta chains presented below share a single source sample, sequenced in a study of T cells in women clearing cervical HPV infection. Data came from immunoSEQ multiplex PCR; TCRdb stores just in-frame clones and leaves some out. In all, the sample yields fewer than 25,000 clones. Source material: blood buffy coat. All receptors come from a woman between 18 and 70 years old with a cervical HPV16 infection that either progressed to CIN3+ or cleared (not recorded which).

The CDR3: CASSLRQSTDTQYF. The covered CDR3 bases are TGTGCCAGCAGCTTAAGGCAGAGCACAGATACG. This chain connects TRBV7-2 to TRBJ2-3; D not resolved. The read ends 3 residues shy of where the CDR3 ends; the end is completed using the germline J gene. The CDR3 is made up of 14 amino acids. Germline CDR1 and CDR2: SGHTA and FQGNSA. V was clipped by 2 bases and J by 0 bases, with 6 bases between them.

CDR3 region: CASSPSTDTQYF. The CDR3 bases that were read are TGTGCCAGCTCTCCTAGCACAGATACG. The chain combines TRBV18 with TRBJ2-3, with D unresolved. The CDR3 goes on 3 residues after the read ends, and that part is filled in from the germline J gene. V was clipped by 6 bases and J by 0 bases, with 4 bases between them. The CDR3 is 12 residues long. CDR1 is KGHSH, CDR2 LQKENI, per germline.

Notes on this clone: The CDR3 end lies 3 residues beyond the end of the read and is filled in from the germline J gene. The chain carries TRBV30 and TRBJ2-4; weak D call: TRBD2 (5 bases). Germline lookup yields CDR1 GTSNPN and CDR2 SVGIG (reference sequence). This CDR3 region has 13 residues. The covered CDR3 bases are TGTGCCTGGAGTCTTCAGACTATTGGGCCT. Its protein is CAWSLQTIGP. The full CDR3 sequence reads CAWSLQTIGPQYF.

As to this clone: The DNA ends 3 residues before the CDR3 does, and the rest of the CDR3 is filled in from the germline J gene. The chain carries TRBV10-3 and TRBJ1-2, with 7 bases aligning to TRBD1. Looked up from germline, CDR1 is ENHRY and CDR2 is SYGVKD. The CDR3 has 15 amino acids. The junction had 13 bases not matched to a gene; V was cut back by 8 bases and J by 4 bases. The part of the CDR3 DNA that was read is TGTGCCATCTTAAGACAGGGAGCTGGCGGCTATGGC. Protein product: CAILRQGAGGYG. The whole CDR3 region reads CAILRQGAGGYGYTF.

Concerning this clone: The read ends 3 residues early relative to the CDR3; the germline J gene fills the gap. The chain recombines TRBV28 with TRBJ2-2, with D possibly matching TRBD1 (5 bases). Trimming stripped 8 bases from V and 7 bases from J, with 23 bases between. CDR3 size: 16 residues. CDR1 MDHEN and CDR2 SYDVKM come from the germline V gene. Incomplete CDR3 DNA: TGTGCCAGCGGGTTGAAGGGGAAGTCGCTCGGCGGGGAG. Encoded protein: CASGLKGKSLGGE. The complete CDR3 sequence is CASGLKGKSLGGELFF.

Points on this clone: Sequencing ends 3 residues short of the CDR3 end; the germline J gene provides the rest. This chain connects TRBV7-9 to TRBJ1-4, with TRBD1 matching over 7 bases. From germline, CDR1 is SEHNR and CDR2 FQNEAQ (reference sequence). The trim removed 5 bases at V and 8 bases at J, leaving 11 bases unmatched. CDR3 length: 15 residues. CDR3 loop: CASSPHDRVREKLFF. The CDR3 DNA, read in part, is TGTGCCAGCAGCCCCCACGACAGGGTTAGGGAAAAA.

The CDR3 spells CASSVWRGQETQYF. The part of the CDR3 DNA that was read is TGTGCCAGCAGCGTGTGGAGGGGGCAAGAGACC. The chain is built from TRBV7-8 and TRBJ2-5; D may correspond to TRBD1 or TRBD2 (6 bases each). The CDR3 goes on 3 residues after the read ends, and that part is filled in from the germline J gene. V was clipped by 5 bases and J by 2 bases, with 12 bases between them. Germline assignment: CDR1 SGHVS and CDR2 FQNEAQ. This CDR3 has 14 residues.

Concerning this clone: The sequence runs out 3 residues before the end of the CDR3; the remainder is reconstructed from the germline J gene. The rearrangement links TRBV7-3 to TRBJ2-1, with 7 bases matching TRBD1. Germline CDR1 reads SGHTA; CDR2 reads FQGTGA. The CDR3 sequence is 17 residues long. J gave up 4 bases and V 5 bases, and 14 bases lay outside the gene matches. The part of the CDR3 DNA that was read is TGTGCCAGCAGCCCCACTGGAAGGGGGCGTAGATACAATGAG. Its translation: CASSPTGRGRRYNE. The entire CDR3 reads CASSPTGRGRRYNEQFF.

Comments on this clone: The read gets to within 3 residues of the CDR3 end, and the germline J gene fills in the rest. The chain combines TRBV20-1 with TRBJ2-1; D call uncertain. The V end was cut by 3 bases, the J end by 4 bases, with 19 bases between. The length of the CDR3 is 16 residues. Germline-derived CDR1 and CDR2 are DFQATT and SNEGSKA (reference sequence). The sequenced CDR3 bases are TGCAGTGCTAGCGCCTCAGGAATGTCGGCTTACAATGAG. This sequence encodes CSASASGMSAYNE. The whole CDR3 region reads CSASASGMSAYNEQFF.

Worth noting for this clone: The read comes to an end 3 residues before the CDR3 does, leaving the germline J gene to fill in the end. The rearrangement joins TRBV7-9 to TRBJ2-4, with a tentative D call TRBD1 (6 bases). Germline V lookup: CDR1 SEHNR, CDR2 FQNEAQ (reference sequence). The CDR3 is 13 residues long. The CDR3 sequence is CASSVEGHRGQYF. The sequenced CDR3 bases are TGTGCCAGCAGCGTAGAGGGACATAGGGGT.

A remark on this clone: The sequenced fragment ends 3 residues before the CDR3 boundary, so the rest is inferred from the germline J gene. This sequence joins TRBV20-1 and TRBJ2-4; TRBD1 might be the D (6 bases). The CDR3 is 14 residues long. V was trimmed by 5 bases and J by 5 bases, leaving 16 bases between them. Germline CDR1 and CDR2: DFQATT and SNEGSKA (reference sequence). CDR3 protein: CSAGLSRGENIQYF. The sequenced part of the CDR3 DNA is TGCAGTGCTGGTCTGAGCAGGGGCGAAAACATT.

In regard to this clone: The CDR3 end falls 3 residues outside the read, so it is completed with the germline J gene. This sequence joins TRBV19 and TRBJ2-4, with TRBD1 matching over 8 bases. Germline CDR1 reads LNHDA; CDR2 reads SQIVND (reference sequence). The length of the CDR3 is 21 residues. The covered CDR3 bases are TGTGCCAGTCTAGGTGGTTCGGGTAAATCCACGTGGACAGGGAGCCCCTATGGT. The encoded protein is CASLGGSGKSTWTGSPYG. The whole CDR3 region reads CASLGGSGKSTWTGSPYGQYF.

Regarding this clone: The CDR3 is cut off 3 residues early in the read; its end comes from the germline J gene. This chain links TRBV20-1 with TRBJ2-3; 8 bases fit TRBD1. CDR1 is DFQATT, CDR2 SNEGSKA, per germline (reference sequence). This CDR3 spans 15 amino acids. The chain's CDR3 is CSARRSTGENQPQYF. The sequenced part of the CDR3 DNA is TGCAGTGCTAGACGTTCGACAGGGGAGAATCAGCCG.

Comments on this clone: Sequencing ends 3 residues short of the CDR3 end; the germline J gene provides the rest. The chain links TRBV9 to TRBJ2-1; D is perhaps TRBD1 (7 bases). The germline V gene has CDR1 SGDLS and CDR2 YYNGEE. The germline V and J ends were trimmed by 4 bases and 4 bases, with 9 bases remaining between them. The CDR3 sequence is 13 residues long. Here the CDR3 reads CASSPGGYNEQFF. The CDR3 DNA, read in part, is TGTGCCAGCAGCCCAGGGGGGTACAATGAG.

The sequenced CDR3 bases are TGCAGTGCTAGAATAGGGGCTTACTACAATGAG. Protein sequence: CSARIGAYYNE. The CDR3, in full, reads CSARIGAYYNEQFF. The rearrangement uses TRBV20-1 and TRBJ2-1; the D gene is possibly TRBD1 (5 bases). The read halts 3 residues ahead of the CDR3 end, with the missing end drawn from the germline J gene. Trimming took off 2 bases at V and 3 bases at J, with 11 bases between the two ends. The V gene's germline CDR1 is DFQATT and CDR2 SNEGSKA (reference sequence). This CDR3 has 14 amino acids.

This clone counts as medium-sized (0.01 to 0.1%) by frequency. The CDR3 extends 3 residues past the end of the read, so its final part is completed from the germline J gene. The chain recombines TRBV18 with TRBJ2-1, with 9 bases lining up with TRBD1. CDR3 size: 18 residues. Per germline, CDR1 KGHSH and CDR2 LQKENI. The V segment lost 2 bases and the J segment 5 bases; nucleotides outside the gene matches: 13. CDR3 in amino acids: CASSPLHGSTGGDNEQFF. The part of the CDR3 DNA that was read is TGTGCCAGCTCACCATTGCATGGTTCGACAGGGGGGGACAATGAG.

With regard to this clone: The junction shows a germline mismatch at one end, possibly a read error. Read sequence stops 3 residues before the CDR3 end, and the germline J gene provides the missing end. Other DNA sequences from this sample encode an identical CDR3 as well. The V and J genes are TRBV20-1 and TRBJ2-3; 9 nucleotides line up with TRBD2. The germline V gene has CDR1 DFQATT and CDR2 SNEGSKA (reference sequence). The CDR3 consists of 21 residues. The CDR3 here is CSATKEKTGSGTSRSTDTQYF. The sequenced CDR3 bases are TGCAGCGCTACGAAGGAGAAGACAGGATCTGGGACTAGCAGAAGCACAGATACG.

Remarks on this clone: The read ends 3 residues shy of where the CDR3 ends; the end is completed using the germline J gene. J is TRBJ1-1 and V is TRBV11-2, with D unresolved. Looked up from germline, CDR1 is SGHAT and CDR2 is FQNNGV. The V and J ends lost 1 base and 1 base respectively, with 10 bases between them. CDR3 length: 15 amino acids. The CDR3 sequence is CASSLVQAPNTEAFF. The sequenced CDR3 bases are TGTGCCAGCAGCTTAGTTCAGGCCCCGAACACTGAA.

Points on this clone: The missing CDR3 end, 3 residues past where the read stops, is filled in from the germline J gene. This chain links TRBV30 with TRBJ2-2, with TRBD1 identical over 8 bases. There are 14 residues in the CDR3. Per the germline V gene, CDR1 is GTSNPN and CDR2 is SVGIG (reference sequence). The CDR3: CAFLRTGHNSPLFF. The CDR3 DNA, read in part, is TGTGCCTTCCTTAGGACAGGGCATAATTCACCG.

Worth noting for this clone: The read ends 3 residues early relative to the CDR3; the germline J gene fills the gap. The chain uses TRBV5-1 and TRBJ1-5; TRBD1 matches 11 bases. The trim removed 5 bases at V and 4 bases at J, leaving 5 bases unmatched. Germline V gives CDR1 SGHRS, CDR2 YFSETQ. There are 15 residues in the CDR3. The CDR3 DNA, read in part, is TGCGCCAGCAGTAATGGACAGGGGGCAAATCAGCCC. Its protein product is CASSNGQGANQP. The CDR3, in full, reads CASSNGQGANQPQHF.

Regarding this clone: The read stops 3 residues short of the end of the CDR3; the missing end is completed from the germline J gene. The V call is TRBV11-2, the J call TRBJ1-5; D is ambiguous. The CDR3 length is 13 residues. Germline V gene sequence: CDR1 SGHAT, CDR2 FQNNGV. V lost 2 bases and J lost 5, with 7 bases in between. CDR3 loop: CASSLILDQPQHF. The part of the CDR3 DNA that was read is TGTGCCAGCAGCTTAATTCTTGATCAGCCC.

CDR3 bases read: TGTGCCAGCACCCTGGGGGCGCCTAATAATTCACCC. Translation: CASTLGAPNNSP. The entire CDR3 protein is CASTLGAPNNSPLHF. The chain has TRBV11-2 and TRBJ1-6; D perhaps matches TRBD1 (6 bases). The read stops 3 residues short of the end of the CDR3; the missing end is completed from the germline J gene. The V end lost 7 bases, the J end lost 5 bases, and 15 bases lay between the germline ends. Looked up from germline, CDR1 is SGHAT and CDR2 is FQNNGV. This CDR3 contains 15 residues.

Details on this clone: The sequenced fragment ends 3 residues before the CDR3 boundary, so the rest is inferred from the germline J gene. The chain joins TRBV2 to TRBJ1-6, with a tentative D call TRBD1 (5 bases). Germline lookup yields CDR1 SNHLY and CDR2 FYNNEI. V was cut by 4 bases and J by 5 bases, with 9 bases left in between. The CDR3 extends over 14 amino acids. CDR3 DNA (partial): TGTGCCAGCAGTGGGGGCAGAAATAATTCACCC. It specifies CASSGGRNNSP. The entire CDR3 is CASSGGRNNSPLHF.

About this clone: The read terminates 3 residues before the CDR3 end, so the remaining end is supplied by the germline J gene. The rearrangement links TRBV5-1 to TRBJ1-1; 12 bases align to TRBD1. The CDR3 length is 15 residues. The germline gives CDR1 SGHRS, CDR2 YFSETQ. With V trimmed by 0 bases and J by 4 bases, 1 base remained unmatched. This chain's CDR3 is CASSLGDRGRTEAFF. The CDR3 DNA, read in part, is TGCGCCAGCAGCTTGGGGGACAGGGGGCGCACTGAA.